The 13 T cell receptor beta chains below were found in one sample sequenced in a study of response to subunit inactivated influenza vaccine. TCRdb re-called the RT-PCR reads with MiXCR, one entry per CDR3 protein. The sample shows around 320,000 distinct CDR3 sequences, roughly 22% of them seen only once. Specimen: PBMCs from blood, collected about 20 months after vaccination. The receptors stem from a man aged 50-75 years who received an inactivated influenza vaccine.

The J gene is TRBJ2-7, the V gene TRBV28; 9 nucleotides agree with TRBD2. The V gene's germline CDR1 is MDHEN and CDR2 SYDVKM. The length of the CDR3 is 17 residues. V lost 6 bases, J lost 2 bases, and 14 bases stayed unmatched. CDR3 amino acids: CASRPAWREGLAYEQYF. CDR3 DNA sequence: TGTGCCAGCAGGCCAGCTTGGCGGGAGGGCCTCGCCTACGAGCAGTACTTC. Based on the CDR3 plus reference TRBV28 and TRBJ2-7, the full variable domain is DVKVTQSSRYLVKRTGEKVFLECVQDMDHENMFWYRQDPGLGLRLIYFSYDVKMKEKGDIPEGYSVSREKKERFSLILESASTNQTSMYLCASRPAWREGLAYEQYFGPGTRLTVT.

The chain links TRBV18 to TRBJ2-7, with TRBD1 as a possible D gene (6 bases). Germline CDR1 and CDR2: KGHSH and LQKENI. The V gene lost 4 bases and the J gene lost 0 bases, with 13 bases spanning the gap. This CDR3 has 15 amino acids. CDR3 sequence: CASSLPGTTSYEQYF. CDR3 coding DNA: TGTGCCAGCTCACTCCCCGGGACAACCTCCTACGAGCAGTACTTC. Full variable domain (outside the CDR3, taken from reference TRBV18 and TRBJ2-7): NAGVMQNPRHLVRRRGQEARLRCSPMKGHSHVYWYRQLPEEGLKFMVYLQKENIIDESGMPKERFSAEFPKEGPSILRIQQVVRGDSAAYFCASSLPGTTSYEQYFGPGTRLTVT.

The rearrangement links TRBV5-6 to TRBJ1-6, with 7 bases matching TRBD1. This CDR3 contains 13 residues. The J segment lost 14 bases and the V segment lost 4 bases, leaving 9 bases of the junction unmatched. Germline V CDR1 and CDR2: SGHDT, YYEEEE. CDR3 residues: CASSRPRDSTLHF. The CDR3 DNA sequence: TGTGCCAGCAGCAGACCCCGGGACAGTACCCTCCACTTT.

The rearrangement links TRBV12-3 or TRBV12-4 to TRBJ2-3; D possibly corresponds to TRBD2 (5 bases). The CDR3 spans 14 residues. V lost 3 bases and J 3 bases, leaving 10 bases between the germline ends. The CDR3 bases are TGTGCCAGCAGTTTTTCGGCGGGTACAGATACGCAGTATTTT. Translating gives CASSFSAGTDTQYF.

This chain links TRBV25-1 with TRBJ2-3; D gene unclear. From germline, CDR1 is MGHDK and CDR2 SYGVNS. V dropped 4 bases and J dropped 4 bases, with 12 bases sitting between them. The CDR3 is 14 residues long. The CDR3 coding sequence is TGTGCCAGCAGTGCCCTGAGGACCCCAGATACGCAGTATTTT. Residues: CASSALRTPDTQYF.

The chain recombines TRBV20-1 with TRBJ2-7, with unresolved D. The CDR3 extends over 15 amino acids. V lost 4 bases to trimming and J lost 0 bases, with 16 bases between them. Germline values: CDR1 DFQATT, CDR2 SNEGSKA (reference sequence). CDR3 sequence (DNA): TGCAGTGCTAAGAGGCGGACCCTTAGCTCCTACGAGCAGTACTTC. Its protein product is CSAKRRTLSSYEQYF.

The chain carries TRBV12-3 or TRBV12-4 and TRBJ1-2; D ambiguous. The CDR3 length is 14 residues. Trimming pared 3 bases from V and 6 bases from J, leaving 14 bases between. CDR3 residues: CASSLTEGYDGYTF. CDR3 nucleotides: TGTGCCAGCAGTTTGACGGAGGGATATGATGGCTACACCTTC.

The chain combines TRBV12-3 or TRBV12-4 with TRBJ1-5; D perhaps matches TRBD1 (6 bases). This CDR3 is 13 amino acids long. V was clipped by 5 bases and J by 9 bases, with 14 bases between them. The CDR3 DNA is TGTGCCAGCAGTCAACAGGGAGTAGGGCCCCAGCATTTT. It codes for CASSQQGVGPQHF.

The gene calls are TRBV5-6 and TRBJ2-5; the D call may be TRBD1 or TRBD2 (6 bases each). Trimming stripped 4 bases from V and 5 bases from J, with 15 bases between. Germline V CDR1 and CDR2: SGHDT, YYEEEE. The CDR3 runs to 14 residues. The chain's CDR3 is CASSPGAPGETQYF. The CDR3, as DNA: TGTGCCAGCAGCCCGGGGGCGCCCGGCGAGACCCAGTACTTC. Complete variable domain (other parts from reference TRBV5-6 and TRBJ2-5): DAGVTQSPTHLIKTRGQQVTLRCSPKSGHDTVSWYQQALGQGPQFIFQYYEEEERQRGNFPDRFSGHQFPNYSSELNVNALLLGDSALYLCASSPGAPGETQYFGPGTRLLVL.

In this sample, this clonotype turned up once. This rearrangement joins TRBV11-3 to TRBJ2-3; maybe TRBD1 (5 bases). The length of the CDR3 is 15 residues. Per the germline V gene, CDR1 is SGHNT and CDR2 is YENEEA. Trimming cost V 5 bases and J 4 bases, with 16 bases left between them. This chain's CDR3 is CASSQGTGVPDTQYF. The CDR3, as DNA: TGTGCCAGCAGCCAAGGAACAGGAGTTCCAGATACGCAGTATTTT. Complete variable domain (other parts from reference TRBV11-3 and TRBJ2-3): EAGVVQSPRYKIIEKKQPVAFWCNPISGHNTLYWYLQNLGQGPELLIRYENEEAVDDSQLPKDRFSAERLKGVDSTLKIQPAELGDSAVYLCASSQGTGVPDTQYFGPGTRLTVL.

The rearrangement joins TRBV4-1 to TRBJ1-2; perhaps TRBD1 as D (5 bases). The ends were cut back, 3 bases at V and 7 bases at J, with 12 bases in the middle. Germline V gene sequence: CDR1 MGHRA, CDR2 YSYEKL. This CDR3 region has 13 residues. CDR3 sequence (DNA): TGCGCCAGCAGCCAGATGGGACTTTCTGGCTACACCTTC. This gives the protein CASSQMGLSGYTF.

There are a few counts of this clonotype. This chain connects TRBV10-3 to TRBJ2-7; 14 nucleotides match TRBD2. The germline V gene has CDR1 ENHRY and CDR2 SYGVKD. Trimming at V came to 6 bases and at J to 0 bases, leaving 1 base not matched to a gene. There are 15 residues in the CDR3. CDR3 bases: TGTGCCATCAGCGGGACTAGCGGGAGCTCCTACGAGCAGTACTTC. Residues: CAISGTSGSSYEQYF.

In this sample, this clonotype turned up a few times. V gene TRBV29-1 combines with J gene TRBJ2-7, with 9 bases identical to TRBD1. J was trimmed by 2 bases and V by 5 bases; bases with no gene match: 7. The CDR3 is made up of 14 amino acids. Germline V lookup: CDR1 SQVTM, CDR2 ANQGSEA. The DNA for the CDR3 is TGCAGCGTTTGGGACAGGGACCCTACCTACGAGCAGTACTTC. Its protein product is CSVWDRDPTYEQYF.